The 2 T cell receptor beta chains below were found in one sample sequenced in a study of beta chain features in type 1 diabetes. The entirety of the isolated RNA underwent reverse transcription, so expressed TCRB transcripts were sequenced. The repertoire was sequenced with immunoSEQ multiplex PCR; TCRdb's copy has only in-frame clones and lacks some. The table lists around 250,000 clones, 27% of them singletons. Sequenced sample: central memory CD4+ T cells from blood. Receptors were obtained from a man in his thirties or forties in good health.

The chain links TRBV2 to TRBJ2-1, with TRBD2 matching over 10 bases. The V gene's germline CDR1 is SNHLY and CDR2 FYNNEI. The CDR3 consists of 13 residues. With 6 bases clipped from V and 6 bases from J, the junction kept 2 bases outside the gene matches. The CDR3 loop is CASSWTSGNEQFF. The CDR3 DNA reads TGTGCCAGCAGCTGGACTAGCGGCAATGAGCAGTTCTTC. Drawing the rest from reference TRBV2 and TRBJ2-1, the complete variable domain is EPEVTQTPSHQVTQMGQEVILRCVPISNHLYFYWYRQILGQKVEFLVSFYNNEISEKSEIFDDQFSVERPDGSNFTLKIRSTKLEDSAMYFCASSWTSGNEQFFGPGTRLTVL.

The chain is built from TRBV28 and TRBJ1-2; D is possibly TRBD1 (5 bases). V lost 5 bases and J lost 1, with 11 bases in between. The CDR3 has 14 amino acids. In germline, CDR1 is MDHEN, CDR2 SYDVKM. The DNA for the CDR3 is TGTGCCAGCAGTACTCTAGACAGTAACTATGGCTACACCTTC. Encoded protein: CASSTLDSNYGYTF.